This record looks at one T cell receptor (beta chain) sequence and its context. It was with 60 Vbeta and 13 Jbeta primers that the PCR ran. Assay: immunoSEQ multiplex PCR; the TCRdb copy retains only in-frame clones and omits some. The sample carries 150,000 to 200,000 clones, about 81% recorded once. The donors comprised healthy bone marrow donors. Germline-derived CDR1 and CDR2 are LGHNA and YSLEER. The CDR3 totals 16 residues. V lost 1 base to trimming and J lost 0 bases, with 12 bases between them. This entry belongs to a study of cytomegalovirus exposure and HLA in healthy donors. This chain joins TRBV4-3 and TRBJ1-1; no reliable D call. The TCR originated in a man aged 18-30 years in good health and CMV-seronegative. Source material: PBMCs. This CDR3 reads CASSQVRGPMNTEAFF. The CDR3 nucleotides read TGCGCCAGCAGCCAAGTCCGAGGTCCTATGAACACTGAAGCTTTCTTT.